This entry lists 7 T cell receptor beta chains sequenced from one sample in a study of T cells in Graves' hyperthyroidism and ophthalmopathy. Authors of the study amplified TCR beta CDR3 regions from RNA transcripts. The study used the HTBI primer set for a first-round RT-PCR of the TCR CDR3. TCRdb re-analysed the multiplex PCR reads in MiXCR, keeping a single row per CDR3 protein. The repertoire holds about 840,000 distinct CDR3 sequences, around 39% seen once, with about 9% in the top ten. Specimen: blood. The receptors shown here come from a man between 18 and 29 years old with Graves' hyperthyroidism.

The V call is TRBV7-2, the J call TRBJ2-5, with 9 positions matching TRBD2. The trim removed 2 bases at V and 5 bases at J, leaving 6 bases unmatched. The length of the CDR3 is 15 residues. CDR1 is SGHTA, CDR2 FQGNSA, per germline. CDR3: CASSLIVAGAETQYF. CDR3 sequence (DNA): TGTGCCAGCAGCTTAATCGTAGCGGGAGCGGAGACCCAGTACTTC.

As concerns this clonotype: An end of the junction does not agree with germline; a read error may underlie this. This chain connects TRBV5-1 to TRBJ2-7; perhaps TRBD1 as D (5 bases). Germline CDR1 reads SGHRS; CDR2 reads YFSETQ. The CDR3 runs to 14 residues. CDR3 bases: TGTGCCAGCAGCCCTCCTGGCAGGGCCTACGAGCAGTGCTTC. It translates to CASSPPGRAYEQCF.

The chain links TRBV5-1 to TRBJ2-2; the match to TRBD1 covers 8 bases. J was trimmed by 3 bases and V by 4 bases; bases with no gene match: 5. The CDR3 consists of 15 residues. Germline V lookup: CDR1 SGHRS, CDR2 YFSETQ. CDR3 bases: TGCGCCAGCAGCACGCGACAGGGGTACACCGGGGAGCTGTTTTTT. This sequence encodes CASSTRQGYTGELFF.

The V call is TRBV20-1, the J call TRBJ1-1, with TRBD1 identical over 12 bases. V dropped 5 bases and J dropped 11; count of bases not matched to a gene: 12. CDR3 length equals 14 residues. Germline CDR1 is DFQATT and CDR2 is SNEGSKA (reference sequence). CDR3 in amino acids: CSASTGTGGVLAFF. CDR3 bases: TGCAGTGCTTCGACCGGGACAGGGGGCGTTCTGGCTTTCTTT.

This clonotype was seen a handful of times. The V call is TRBV7-9, the J call TRBJ1-1; TRBD1 agrees at 10 bases. Per the germline V gene, CDR1 is SEHNR and CDR2 is FQNEAQ (reference sequence). V was clipped by 5 bases and J by 0 bases; unmatched bases: 15. CDR3 length: 19 amino acids. CDR3 DNA sequence: TGTGCCAGCAGCCCCCGGACAGGGGGAAGTCGGGGAGTGAACACTGAAGCTTTCTTT. Encoded protein: CASSPRTGGSRGVNTEAFF.

As for this clonotype: A much larger clone is a single base away; this may be a read error. CDR3 coding DNA: TGTGCCAGCGGCCCCGACAGAGGTTCACCCCTCCACTTT. Translated: CASGPDRGSPLHF. V usage is TRBV9 and J usage is TRBJ1-6; perhaps TRBD1 as D (5 bases). The V gene's germline CDR1 is SGDLS and CDR2 YYNGEE. The CDR3 spans 13 residues. The germline V and J ends were trimmed by 7 bases and 9 bases, with 14 bases remaining between them.

This clonotype has a count of ten or more. This chain joins TRBV7-9 and TRBJ1-1; a possible D gene is TRBD1 (5 bases). This CDR3 spans 12 amino acids. V dropped 7 bases and J dropped 3 bases, with 9 bases sitting between them. The germline V gene has CDR1 SEHNR and CDR2 FQNEAQ (reference sequence). In nucleotides, the CDR3 is TGTGCCAGCACCGGGGGGGACACTGAAGCTTTCTTT. This encodes CASTGGDTEAFF. The entire variable domain, with the rest obtained from reference TRBV7-9 and TRBJ1-1, is as follows: DTGVSQNPRHKITKRGQNVTFRCDPISEHNRLYWYRQTLGQGPEFLTYFQNEAQLEKSRLLSDRFSAERPKGSFSTLEIQRTEQGDSAMYLCASTGGDTEAFFGQGTRLTVV.